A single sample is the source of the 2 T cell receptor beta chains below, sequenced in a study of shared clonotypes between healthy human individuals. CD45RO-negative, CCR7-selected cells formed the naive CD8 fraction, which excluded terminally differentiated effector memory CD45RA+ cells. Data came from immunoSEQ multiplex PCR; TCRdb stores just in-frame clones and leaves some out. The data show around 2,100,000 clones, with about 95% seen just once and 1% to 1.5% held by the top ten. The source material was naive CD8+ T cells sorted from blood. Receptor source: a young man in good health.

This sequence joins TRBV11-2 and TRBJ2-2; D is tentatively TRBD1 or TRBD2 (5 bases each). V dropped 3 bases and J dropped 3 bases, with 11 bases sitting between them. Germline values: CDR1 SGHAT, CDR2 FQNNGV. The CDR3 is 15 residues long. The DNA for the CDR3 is TGTGCCAGCAGCTTTCGGGGCGAGGACACCGGGGAGCTGTTTTTT. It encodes CASSFRGEDTGELFF.

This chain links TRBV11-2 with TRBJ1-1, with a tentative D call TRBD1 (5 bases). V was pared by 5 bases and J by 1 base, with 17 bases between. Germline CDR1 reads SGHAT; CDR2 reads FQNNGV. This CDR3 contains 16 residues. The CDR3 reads CASSPLRGAPNTEAFF. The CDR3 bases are TGTGCCAGCAGCCCACTCCGTGGGGCGCCGAACACTGAAGCTTTCTTT.